The source of this T cell receptor beta chain is a study of OX40 agonist ivuxolimab in advanced cancers. Context from the whole study: Ivuxolimab was an agonistic, fully human IgG2 monoclonal antibody directed against OX40 (CD134), a costimulatory receptor. Intravenous ivuxolimab was administered to patients every 2 weeks at six dose levels: 0.01, 0.1, 0.3, 1.5, 3 and 10 mg/kg. Among the 52 dose-escalation patients, some 20 had hepatocellular carcinoma, 15 or so melanoma, 9 renal cell carcinoma and 9 head and neck cancer. The dose-escalation cohort was around 84% male with a mean age of about 65 years, ranging from roughly 20 to 85. Patients were allowed to have had prior anti-PD-1, anti-PD-L1 or anti-CTLA-4 therapy, and around two fifths of the dose-escalation patients had been treated with checkpoint inhibitors. Three dose-escalation patients achieved partial responses, one with hepatocellular carcinoma and two with cutaneous melanoma. The point of sequencing TCRbeta in the periphery was to test whether ivuxolimab changed TCR sequence diversity and drove clonal T-cell expansion. The paper reports the monotherapy dose-escalation portion (N of about 52 patients) of the phase I ivuxolimab trial. Study-wide conclusions, independent of this receptor: The antigen specificity of the clonally expanded peripheral T cells was not determined. Partial responders in the 0.1-3.0 mg/kg groups had among the lowest normalized peripheral clonal expansion, especially among CD8+ T cells. At doses of 0.1 to 3.0 mg/kg, clonal expansion of both CD4+ and CD8+ blood T cells was observed from baseline to week 6. After ivuxolimab, more expanded clones were found on average in CD8+ T cells than in CD4+ T cells. Low levels of normalized T-cell clonal expansion were also seen in some patients who did not respond.

The trial excluded patients who had a history of autoimmune disease or who were on systemic immunosuppression. Peripheral blood for TCR sequencing was drawn from every dose cohort at baseline, at cycle 4 day 1 and at cycle 7 day 1. The samples were drawn from a first-in-human, open-label, multicenter phase I dose-escalation trial of ivuxolimab. Adults with locally advanced or metastatic head and neck squamous cell, hepatocellular, melanoma or renal cell carcinoma were enrolled in the trial. Before TCR sequencing, CD4+ T cells and CD8+ T cells from peripheral blood were sorted into separate populations. Regarding this clone: It has no known antigen specificity. Base qualities are not at hand, and no much larger clone is one base apart.

The germline V gene (reference sequence) specifies MNHEY as CDR1 and SMNVEV as CDR2. The CDR3 covers 14 residues, taking in both the cysteine and the phenylalanine. Just the 42-base CDR3 DNA is kept, in frame starting at base 1. Trimmed from V: 6 bases; trimmed from J: 1 base; junction bases lacking a gene match: 5. Genomic DNA was extracted from sorted cells for sequencing of the TCRbeta CDR3 region. The immunoSEQ Assay was used for sequencing of TCRbeta CDR3 regions. In TCRdb, the immuneACCESS table is reduced to in-frame sequences with V and J assigned. These tables do not hold every clone; where another copy was compared, an unresolved V gene accounts for under half, and the others remain unexplained. Here the sample has 40,000 to 50,000 clones; around nine tenths occur a single time. The top ten constitute around 33% of the sample.

This sample comprised CD4+ or CD8+ T cells sorted from blood, obtained in a trial of the OX40 agonist ivuxolimab. The chain uses TRBV27 and TRBJ1-1; TRBD1 matches 7 bases in the middle. The source is an adult with an advanced solid tumor such as melanoma, head and neck, liver or kidney cancer. The CDR3 sequence is CASSQRTGNTEAFF. The base sequence is TGTGCCAGCAGCCAAAGGACAGGGAACACTGAAGCTTTCTTT.